Listed below are T cell receptor beta chains from one sample, sequenced in a study of beta chain features in type 1 diabetes. The protocol was immunoSEQ multiplex PCR, while the TCRdb copy is restricted to in-frame clones and leaves out a portion. The sample comprises about 240,000 clones, 25% to 35% of which are singletons, and approximately 4% rests with the top ten. The source material was central memory CD4+ T cells from blood. These receptors all come from a young man in good health. CDR3s include the opening cysteine and the closing phenylalanine or tryptophan. The order of the fields is D gene, clone size, J gene, V gene, CDR3 DNA, CDR3 protein. A D gene is named only where the DNA matches it firmly. Not every row has a clone size; where given, it reads once, few, many or a size class.

- | few | TRBJ2-1 | TRBV5-4 | TGTGCCAGCAGCCCCGAGTACGATACCTACAATGAGCAGTTCTTC | CASSPEYDTYNEQFF
- | - | TRBJ2-7 | TRBV28 | TGTGCCAGCAGTTGGGGCCACGAGCAGTACTTC | CASSWGHEQYF
TRBD1 | - | TRBJ1-3 | TRBV29-1 | TGCAGCGTTCAAGACAGGGAGGTAACTGGAAACACCATATATTTT | CSVQDREVTGNTIYF
TRBD1 | few | TRBJ1-2 | TRBV10-3 | TGTGCCATCAGCCACCGACAGGGCAACTATGGCTACACCTTC | CAISHRQGNYGYTF
- | few | TRBJ1-2 | TRBV29-1 | TGCAGCGTTGAAGAAAGTACGGGTTTTGGAGGCTACACCTTC | CSVEESTGFGGYTF
- | many | TRBJ1-1 | TRBV29-1 | TGCAGCGTTGATGGCAGAATGAACACTGAAGCTTTCTTT | CSVDGRMNTEAFF
- | many | TRBJ2-1 | TRBV4-2 | TGTGCCAGCAGCCAAGGAGGACAGACCTACAATGAGCAGTTCTTC | CASSQGGQTYNEQFF
- | once | TRBJ1-2 | TRBV30 | TGTGCCTGGAGTCCTGAAAACTATGGCTACACCTTC | CAWSPENYGYTF
- | - | TRBJ1-5 | TRBV6-1 | TGTGCCAGCAGTGATTCAGGGAATGGCTTGAATCAGCCCCAGCATTTT | CASSDSGNGLNQPQHF
TRBD1 | - | TRBJ1-1 | TRBV7-8 | TGTGCCAGCAGCACCCAGGGACAGTTGAACACTGAAGCTTTCTTT | CASSTQGQLNTEAFF
TRBD2 | many | TRBJ2-2 | TRBV30 | TGTGCCTGGAGTGTACTGGCTTCTAGCGGGGCAGGGGAGCTGTTTTTT | CAWSVLASSGAGELFF
TRBD1 | - | TRBJ1-2 | TRBV10-1 | TGCGCCAGCAGTGATAGGACAGGGGCGGACTATGGCTACACCTTC | CASSDRTGADYGYTF
TRBD2 | - | TRBJ2-1 | TRBV18 | TGTGCCAGCTCACCCCGACTAGCGGGAGGAGGGGTGAGTGAGCAGTTCTTC | CASSPRLAGGGVSEQFF
- | - | TRBJ1-5 | TRBV4-1 | TGCGCCAGCAGCCAAGGGGTCTGGAGCAATCAGCCCCAGCATTTT | CASSQGVWSNQPQHF
TRBD2 | many | TRBJ2-7 | TRBV5-1 | TGCGCCAGCAGCGCACTAGCGGGGTCTGGCGAGCAGTACTTC | CASSALAGSGEQYF
TRBD1 | - | TRBJ1-6 | TRBV7-2 | TGTGCCAGCAGCTTAGGACAGGGGGCCTATAATTCACCCCTCCACTTT | CASSLGQGAYNSPLHF
TRBD2 | - | TRBJ2-1 | TRBV27 | TGTGCCAGCAGCCGCTCCTCACTAGCGGGTGAGCAGTTCTTC | CASSRSSLAGEQFF
- | - | TRBJ2-2 | TRBV7-9 | TGTGCCAGCAGCTTCCCAGCGAACACCGGGGAGCTGTTTTTT | CASSFPANTGELFF
- | - | TRBJ2-7 | TRBV30 | TGTGCCTGGGGGGTTCTCTCCTACGAGCAGTACTTC | CAWGVLSYEQYF
TRBD1 | few | TRBJ1-2 | TRBV5-1 | TGCGCCAGCAGCGCCGGGACAGCTGACTATGGCTACACCTTC | CASSAGTADYGYTF
- | - | TRBJ2-3 | TRBV7-8 | TGTGCCAGCAGCTTACAGGGTATGCCAGATACGCAGTATTTT | CASSLQGMPDTQYF
TRBD2 | few | TRBJ2-7 | TRBV29-1 | TGCAGCGTTGTACCTAGCGGGAGCCAAGTCTCCTACGAGCAGTACTTC | CSVVPSGSQVSYEQYF
- | few | TRBJ2-3 | TRBV5-4 | TGTGCCAGCAGCTTCCCCGACCAAACGCAGTATTTT | CASSFPDQTQYF
- | - | TRBJ2-1 | TRBV7-9 | TGTGCCAGCAGCCCCGGGGCCAGCGAAACGGATGAGCAGTTCTTC | CASSPGASETDEQFF
- | few | TRBJ1-1 | TRBV30 | TGTGCCTGGAGTGTACAGGCGGCGTTTGAAGCTTTCTTT | CAWSVQAAFEAFF